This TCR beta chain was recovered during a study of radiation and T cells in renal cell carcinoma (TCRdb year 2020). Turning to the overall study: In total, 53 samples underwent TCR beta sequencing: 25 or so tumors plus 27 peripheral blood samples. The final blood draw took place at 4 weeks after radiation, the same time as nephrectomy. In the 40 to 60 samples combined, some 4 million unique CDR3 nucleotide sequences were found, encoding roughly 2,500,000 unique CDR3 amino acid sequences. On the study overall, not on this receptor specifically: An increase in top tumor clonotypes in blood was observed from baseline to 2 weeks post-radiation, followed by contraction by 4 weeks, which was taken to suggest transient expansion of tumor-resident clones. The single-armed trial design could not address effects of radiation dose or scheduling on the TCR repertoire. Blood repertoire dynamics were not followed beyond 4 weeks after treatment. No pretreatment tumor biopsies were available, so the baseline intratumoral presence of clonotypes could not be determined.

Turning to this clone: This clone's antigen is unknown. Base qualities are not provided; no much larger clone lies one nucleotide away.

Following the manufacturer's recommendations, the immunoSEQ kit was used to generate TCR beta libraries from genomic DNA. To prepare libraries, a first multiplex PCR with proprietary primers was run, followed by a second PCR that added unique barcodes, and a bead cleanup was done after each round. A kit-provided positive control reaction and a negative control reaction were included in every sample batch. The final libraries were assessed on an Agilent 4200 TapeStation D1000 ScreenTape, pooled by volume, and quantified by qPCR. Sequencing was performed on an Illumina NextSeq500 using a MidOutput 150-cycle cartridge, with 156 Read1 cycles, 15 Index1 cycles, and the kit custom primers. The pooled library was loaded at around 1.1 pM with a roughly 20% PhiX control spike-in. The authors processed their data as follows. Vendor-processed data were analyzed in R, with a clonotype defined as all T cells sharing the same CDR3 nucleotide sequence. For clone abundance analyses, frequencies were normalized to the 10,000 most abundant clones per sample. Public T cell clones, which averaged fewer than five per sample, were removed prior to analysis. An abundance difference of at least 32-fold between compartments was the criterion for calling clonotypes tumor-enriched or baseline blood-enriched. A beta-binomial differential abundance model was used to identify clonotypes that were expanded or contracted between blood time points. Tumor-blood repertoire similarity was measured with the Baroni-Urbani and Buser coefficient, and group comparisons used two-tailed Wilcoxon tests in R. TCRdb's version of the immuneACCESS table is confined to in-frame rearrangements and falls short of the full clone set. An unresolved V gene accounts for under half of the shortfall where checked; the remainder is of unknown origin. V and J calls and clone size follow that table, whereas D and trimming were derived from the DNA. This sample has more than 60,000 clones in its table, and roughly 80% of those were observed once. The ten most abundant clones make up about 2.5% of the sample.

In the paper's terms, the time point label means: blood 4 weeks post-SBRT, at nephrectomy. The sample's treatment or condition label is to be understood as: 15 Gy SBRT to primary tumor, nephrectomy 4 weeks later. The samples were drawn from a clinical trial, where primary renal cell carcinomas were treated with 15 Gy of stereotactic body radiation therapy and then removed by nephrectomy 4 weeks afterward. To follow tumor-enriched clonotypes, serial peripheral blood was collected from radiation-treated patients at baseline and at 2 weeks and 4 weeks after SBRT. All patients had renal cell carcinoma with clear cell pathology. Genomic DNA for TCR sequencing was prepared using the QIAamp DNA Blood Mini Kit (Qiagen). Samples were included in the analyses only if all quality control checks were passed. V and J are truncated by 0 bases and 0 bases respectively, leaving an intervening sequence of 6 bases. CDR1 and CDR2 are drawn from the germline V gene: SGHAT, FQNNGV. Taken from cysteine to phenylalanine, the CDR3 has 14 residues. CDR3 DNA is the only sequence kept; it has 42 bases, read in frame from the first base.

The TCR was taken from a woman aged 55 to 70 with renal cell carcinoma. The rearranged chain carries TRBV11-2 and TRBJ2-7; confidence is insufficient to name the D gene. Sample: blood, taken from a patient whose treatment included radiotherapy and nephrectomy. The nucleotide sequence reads TGTGCCAGCAGCTTAGATCGGAGCTCCTACGAGCAGTACTTC. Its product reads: CASSLDRSSYEQYF. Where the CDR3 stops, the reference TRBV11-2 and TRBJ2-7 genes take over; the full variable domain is EAGVAQSPRYKIIEKRQSVAFWCNPISGHATLYWYQQILGQGPKLLIQFQNNGVVDDSQLPKDRFSAERLKGVDSTLKIQPAKLEDSAVYLCASSLDRSSYEQYFGPGTRLTVT.